The clone carrying this T cell receptor beta chain was seen a single time. The antigen remains undetermined. The data stem from a study of shared clonotypes between healthy human individuals. Study observations and caveats: Estimated clonotype richness was generally higher in naive than memory subsets. The sharing of roughly 5% of naive CD4 clonotypes was seen across a few donors.

This table comes from immunoSEQ multiplex PCR, and its TCRdb copy is limited to in-frame clones, with some not included. The sample includes approximately 1.5 million clones, 95% to 99% of them seen just once. The CDR3 has 15 residues. The V gene end was trimmed by 1 base and the J gene end by 6 bases; junction bases not matched to a gene: 3. The germline V gene has CDR1 SGHDN and CDR2 FVKESK. This chain joins TRBV14 and TRBJ2-3, with TRBD2 matching over 11 bases. Sequencing was carried out using naive CD4+ T cells sorted from blood. The subset denotes: CD45RA+ positively selected. This TCR derives from a man aged 30-40 years in good health. The chain's CDR3 is CASSQVTSGIDTQYF. CDR3 sequence (DNA): TGTGCCAGCAGCCAAGTGACTAGCGGGATTGATACGCAGTATTTT.